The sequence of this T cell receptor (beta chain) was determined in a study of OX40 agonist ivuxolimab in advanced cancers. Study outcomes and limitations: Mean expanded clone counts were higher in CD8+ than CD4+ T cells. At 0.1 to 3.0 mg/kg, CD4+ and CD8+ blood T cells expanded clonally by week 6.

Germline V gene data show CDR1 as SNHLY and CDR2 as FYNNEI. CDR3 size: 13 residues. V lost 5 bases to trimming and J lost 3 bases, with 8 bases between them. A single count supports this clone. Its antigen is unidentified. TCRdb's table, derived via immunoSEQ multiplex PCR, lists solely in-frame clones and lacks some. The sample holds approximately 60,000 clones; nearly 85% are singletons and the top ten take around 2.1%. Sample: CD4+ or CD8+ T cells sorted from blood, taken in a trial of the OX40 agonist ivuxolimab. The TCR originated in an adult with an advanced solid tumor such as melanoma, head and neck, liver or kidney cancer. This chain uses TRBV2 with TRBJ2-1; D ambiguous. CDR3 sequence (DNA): TGTGCCAGCAGTAGAAATAACTACAATGAGCAGTTCTTC. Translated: CASSRNNYNEQFF.